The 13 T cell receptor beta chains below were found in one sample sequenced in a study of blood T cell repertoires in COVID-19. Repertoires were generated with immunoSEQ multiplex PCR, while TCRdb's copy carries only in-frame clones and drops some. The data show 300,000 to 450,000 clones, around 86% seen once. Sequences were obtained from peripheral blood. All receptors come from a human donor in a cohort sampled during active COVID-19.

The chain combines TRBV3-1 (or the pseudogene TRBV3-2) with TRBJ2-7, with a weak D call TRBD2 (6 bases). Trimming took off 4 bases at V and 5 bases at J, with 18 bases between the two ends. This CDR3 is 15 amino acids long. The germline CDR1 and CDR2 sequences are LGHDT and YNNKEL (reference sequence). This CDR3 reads CASSLGGDPVNEQYF. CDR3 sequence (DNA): TGTGCCAGCAGCCTCGGCGGGGACCCAGTTAACGAGCAGTACTTC.

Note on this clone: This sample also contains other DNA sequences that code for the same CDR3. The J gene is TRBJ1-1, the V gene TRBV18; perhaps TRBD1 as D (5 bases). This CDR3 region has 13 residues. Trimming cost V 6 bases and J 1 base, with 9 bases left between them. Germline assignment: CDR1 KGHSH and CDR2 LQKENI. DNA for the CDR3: TGTGCCAGCTCGCTTAGGGGGAACACTGAAGCTTTCTTT. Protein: CASSLRGNTEAFF. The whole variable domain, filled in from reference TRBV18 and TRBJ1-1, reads NAGVMQNPRHLVRRRGQEARLRCSPMKGHSHVYWYRQLPEEGLKFMVYLQKENIIDESGMPKERFSAEFPKEGPSILRIQQVVRGDSAAYFCASSLRGNTEAFFGQGTRLTVV.

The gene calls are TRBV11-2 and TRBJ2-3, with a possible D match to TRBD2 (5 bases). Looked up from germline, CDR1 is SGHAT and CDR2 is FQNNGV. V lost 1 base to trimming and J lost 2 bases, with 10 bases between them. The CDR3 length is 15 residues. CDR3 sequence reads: CASSLAAEYTDTQYF. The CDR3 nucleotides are TGTGCCAGCAGCTTAGCAGCGGAGTACACAGATACGCAGTATTTT.

CDR3 sequence (DNA): TGTGCCAGCAGCTTTTTGGCGGGGGGATACGAGCAGTACTTC. The encoded protein is CASSFLAGGYEQYF. The V and J genes are TRBV7-9 and TRBJ2-7; 8 bases map to TRBD2. CDR1 and CDR2 from the germline V gene are SEHNR and FQNEAQ (reference sequence). The CDR3 contains 14 residues. The V and J ends lost 3 bases and 4 bases, in that order; junction bases with no gene match: 5.

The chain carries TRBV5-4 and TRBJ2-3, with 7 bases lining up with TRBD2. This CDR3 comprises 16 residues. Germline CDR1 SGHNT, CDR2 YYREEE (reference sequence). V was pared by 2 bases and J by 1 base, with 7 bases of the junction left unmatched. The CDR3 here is CASSLTGTTRTDTQYF. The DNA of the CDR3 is TGTGCCAGCAGCTTAACCGGGACTACCCGCACAGATACGCAGTATTTT.

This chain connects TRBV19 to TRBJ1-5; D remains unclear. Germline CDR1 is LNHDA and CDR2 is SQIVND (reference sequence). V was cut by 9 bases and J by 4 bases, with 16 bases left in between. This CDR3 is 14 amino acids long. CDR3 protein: CASRLRGNNQPQHF. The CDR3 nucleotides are TGTGCCAGCCGTCTCCGAGGGAATAATCAGCCCCAGCATTTT.

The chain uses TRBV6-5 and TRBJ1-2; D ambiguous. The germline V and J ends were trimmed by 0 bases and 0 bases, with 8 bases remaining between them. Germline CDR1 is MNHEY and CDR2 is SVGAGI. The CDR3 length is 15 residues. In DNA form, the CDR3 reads TGTGCCAGCAGTTACTCGGCGGACTCTAACTATGGCTACACCTTC. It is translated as CASSYSADSNYGYTF.

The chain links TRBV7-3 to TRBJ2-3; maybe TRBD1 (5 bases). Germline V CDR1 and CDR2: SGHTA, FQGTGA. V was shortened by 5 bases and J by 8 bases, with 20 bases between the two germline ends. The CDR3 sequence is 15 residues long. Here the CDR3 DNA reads TGTGCCAGCAGCGAAAGCAGGCAGGGATCCATTACGCAGTATTTT. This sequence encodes CASSESRQGSITQYF.

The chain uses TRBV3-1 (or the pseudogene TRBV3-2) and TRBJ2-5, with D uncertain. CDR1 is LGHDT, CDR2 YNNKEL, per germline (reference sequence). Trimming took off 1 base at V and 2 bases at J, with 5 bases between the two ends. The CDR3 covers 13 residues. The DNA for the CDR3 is TGTGCCAGCAGCCAAGGACTTCAAGAGACCCAGTACTTC. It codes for CASSQGLQETQYF.

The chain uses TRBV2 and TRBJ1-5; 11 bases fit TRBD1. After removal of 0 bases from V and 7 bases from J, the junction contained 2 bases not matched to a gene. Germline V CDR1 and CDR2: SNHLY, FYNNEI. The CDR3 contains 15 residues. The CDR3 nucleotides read TGTGCCAGCAGTGAAGCGGGACAGGGGGACCAGCCCCAGCATTTT. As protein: CASSEAGQGDQPQHF.

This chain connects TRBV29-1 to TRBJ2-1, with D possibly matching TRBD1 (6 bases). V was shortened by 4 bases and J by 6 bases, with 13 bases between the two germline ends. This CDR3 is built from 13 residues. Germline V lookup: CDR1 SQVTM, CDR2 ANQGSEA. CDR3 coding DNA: TGCAGCGTTGCCGCACAGGGATTCAATGAGCAGTTCTTC. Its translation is CSVAAQGFNEQFF.

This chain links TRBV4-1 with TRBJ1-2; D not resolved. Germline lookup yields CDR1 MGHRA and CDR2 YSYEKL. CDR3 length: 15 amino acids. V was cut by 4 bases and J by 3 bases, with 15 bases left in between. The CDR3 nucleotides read TGCGCCAGCAGCCGCAGCGAAGTCTTAGACTATGGCTACACCTTC. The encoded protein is CASSRSEVLDYGYTF.

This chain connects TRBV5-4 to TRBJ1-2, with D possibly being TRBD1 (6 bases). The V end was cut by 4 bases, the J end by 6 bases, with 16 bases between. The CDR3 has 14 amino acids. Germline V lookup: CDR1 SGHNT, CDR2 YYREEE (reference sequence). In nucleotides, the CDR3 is TGTGCCAGCAGCCTGACAGGTTCCTCTGATGGCTACACCTTC. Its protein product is CASSLTGSSDGYTF.